Each of the 14 T cell receptor beta chains below was sequenced from the same sample in a study of blood T cell repertoires in COVID-19. Measured with immunoSEQ multiplex PCR; TCRdb has only the in-frame clones, and not every one. Of around 45,000 clones listed, approximately 86% were seen once; the top ten hold approximately 15%. Input material: peripheral blood. The receptors originated from a man aged 55 to 70 with active or convalescent COVID-19.

The chain carries TRBV6-4 and TRBJ1-5, with 8 bases aligning to TRBD1. Per germline, CDR1 MRHNA and CDR2 SNTAGT. After removal of 7 bases from V and 10 bases from J, the junction contained 9 bases not matched to a gene. The CDR3 is 13 residues long. CDR3 loop: CASNRDRSLPQHF. The CDR3 region has the DNA TGTGCCAGCAACAGGGACAGGTCTTTACCCCAGCATTTT.

The rearrangement uses TRBV5-1 and TRBJ1-2; 7 bases fit TRBD1. The CDR3 consists of 15 residues. In germline, CDR1 is SGHRS, CDR2 YFSETQ. With V trimmed by 0 bases and J by 6 bases, 8 bases remained unmatched. The CDR3 DNA sequence: TGCGCCAGCAGCTTGGATCCACAGGGGAGAGATGGCTACACCTTC. Its protein is CASSLDPQGRDGYTF.

The chain recombines TRBV2 with TRBJ1-1; 8 nucleotides align to TRBD1. The CDR3 has 15 amino acids. The trim removed 4 bases at V and 5 bases at J, leaving 9 bases unmatched. CDR1 SNHLY and CDR2 FYNNEI come from the germline V gene. The CDR3 region is CASSGPGGWFTEAFF. CDR3 coding DNA: TGTGCCAGCAGTGGTCCAGGGGGCTGGTTTACTGAAGCTTTCTTT.

This clone was detected once. The V call is TRBV7-9, the J call TRBJ2-1; D remains ambiguous. Germline CDR1 reads SEHNR; CDR2 reads FQNEAQ (reference sequence). The CDR3 totals 15 residues. V was pared by 5 bases and J by 0 bases, with 11 bases between. The CDR3 sequence is CASSPVRSSYNEQFF. The DNA for the CDR3 is TGTGCCAGCAGCCCTGTGAGGAGCTCCTACAATGAGCAGTTCTTC.

The chain combines TRBV4-3 with TRBJ1-6; 8 positions match TRBD1. V shed 0 bases and J 5 bases; nucleotides not matched to a gene: 9. Germline V gene lookup returns CDR1 LGHNA and CDR2 YSLEER. This CDR3 has 18 amino acids. CDR3 protein: CASSQERQGPSNNSPLHF. As DNA, the CDR3 is TGCGCCAGCAGCCAAGAGAGACAGGGGCCATCTAATAATTCACCCCTCCACTTT.

The V and J genes are TRBV5-1 and TRBJ1-5, with TRBD1 as a possible D gene (5 bases). Germline V gene sequence: CDR1 SGHRS, CDR2 YFSETQ. The CDR3 totals 12 residues. Trimming pared 6 bases from V and 5 bases from J, leaving 9 bases between. CDR3 sequence: CASKRGDQPQHF. As DNA, the CDR3 is TGCGCCAGCAAAAGGGGCGATCAGCCCCAGCATTTT.

The chain is built from TRBV7-2 and TRBJ2-1; perhaps TRBD1 as D (6 bases). The CDR3 runs 15 residues. Germline-derived CDR1 and CDR2 are SGHTA and FQGNSA. V lost 2 bases and J lost 8, with 16 bases in between. Here the CDR3 reads CASSLLQGSVYEQFF. Written as DNA, the CDR3 is TGTGCCAGCAGCTTACTACAGGGTTCGGTATATGAGCAGTTCTTC. Full variable domain (remainder filled in from reference TRBV7-2 and TRBJ2-1): GAGVSQSPSNKVTEKGKDVELRCDPISGHTALYWYRQSLGQGLEFLIYFQGNSAPDKSGLPSDRFSAERTGGSVSTLTIQRTQQEDSAVYLCASSLLQGSVYEQFFGPGTRLTVL.

The V call is TRBV13, the J call TRBJ1-2, with TRBD1 identical over 9 bases. The CDR3 length is 15 residues. Per germline, CDR1 PRHDT and CDR2 FYEKMQ (reference sequence). With 3 bases clipped from V and 2 bases from J, the junction kept 4 bases outside the gene matches. The CDR3: CASSFQDRGNYGYTF. The CDR3 region has the DNA TGTGCCAGCAGCTTTCAGGACAGGGGCAACTATGGCTACACCTTC.

This chain uses TRBV19 with TRBJ2-7; D unclear. Trimming left V 2 bases short and J 3 bases short, with 23 bases between. CDR3 length equals 18 residues. Germline CDR1 and CDR2: LNHDA and SQIVND (reference sequence). This chain's CDR3 is CASSIRPAVGGFDYEQYF. As DNA, the CDR3 is TGTGCCAGTAGTATAAGGCCGGCAGTTGGCGGCTTCGACTACGAGCAGTACTTC.

This chain uses TRBV3-1 (or the pseudogene TRBV3-2) with TRBJ1-2; TRBD1 might be the D (5 bases). CDR1 is LGHDT and CDR2 is YNNKEL in the germline V gene (reference sequence). This CDR3 contains 12 residues. V gave up 6 bases and J gave up 6 bases, with 11 bases separating them. This chain's CDR3 is CASSFVQDGYTF. The CDR3 bases are TGTGCCAGCAGTTTTGTACAGGATGGCTACACCTTC.

J is TRBJ2-1 and V is TRBV5-1; TRBD2 aligns across 8 bases. Germline CDR1 SGHRS, CDR2 YFSETQ. J was trimmed by 0 bases and V by 4 bases; bases with no gene match: 6. The CDR3 has 16 amino acids. The CDR3 spells CASSHTGGSSYNEQFF. The CDR3 region has the DNA TGCGCCAGCAGCCATACGGGGGGGAGCTCCTACAATGAGCAGTTCTTC.

The chain couples TRBV4-1 to TRBJ1-1; 8 nucleotides line up with TRBD1. The CDR3 sequence is 14 residues long. V shed 3 bases and J 1 base; nucleotides not matched to a gene: 1. Germline V gene sequence: CDR1 MGHRA, CDR2 YSYEKL. For the CDR3, the DNA is TGCGCCAGCAGCCAGGGACAGGAGAACACTGAAGCTTTCTTT. Translated, it gives CASSQGQENTEAFF.

CDR3 nucleotide sequence: TGTGCCAGCAGCGGATCTTCAGGGGGCGCAGATACGCAGTATTTT. Translating it yields CASSGSSGGADTQYF. This chain connects TRBV7-8 to TRBJ2-3; TRBD1 agrees at 8 bases. Germline V gene data show CDR1 as SGHVS and CDR2 as FQNEAQ. The CDR3 length is 15 residues. Trimming cost V 5 bases and J 4 bases; bases outside gene matches: 8.

This clone was detected a few times. The DNA for the CDR3 is TGTGCCAGCAGTTACGGGAGTGGCAGTTCCTACGAGCAGTACTTC. It codes for CASSYGSGSSYEQYF. V and J are TRBV6-5 and TRBJ2-7; possibly TRBD2 for D (5 bases). This CDR3 spans 15 amino acids. CDR1 and CDR2 (germline): MNHEY, SVGAGI. V was pared by 2 bases and J by 1 base, with 12 bases between.